This T cell receptor beta chain was recorded in a study of identifying expanded T cells in peripheral blood. Deletions cut 2 bases from V and 1 base from J, with 8 bases between. CDR1 is SNHLY, CDR2 FYNNEI, per germline. This CDR3 contains 14 residues. This clone was seen just once. The protocol was immunoSEQ multiplex PCR, while the TCRdb copy is restricted to in-frame clones and leaves out a portion. Of more than 95,000 clones listed, approximately 80% are singletons. Sequenced sample: blood. The chain combines TRBV2 with TRBJ1-1; no reliable D call. This TCR came from a person aged 18 to 75 in good health. CDR3 sequence: CASSEHRSNTEAFF. CDR3 bases: TGTGCCAGCAGTGAACACAGATCGAACACTGAAGCTTTCTTT. The full variable domain, completed using reference TRBV2 and TRBJ1-1, is EPEVTQTPSHQVTQMGQEVILRCVPISNHLYFYWYRQILGQKVEFLVSFYNNEISEKSEIFDDQFSVERPDGSNFTLKIRSTKLEDSAMYFCASSEHRSNTEAFFGQGTRLTVV.